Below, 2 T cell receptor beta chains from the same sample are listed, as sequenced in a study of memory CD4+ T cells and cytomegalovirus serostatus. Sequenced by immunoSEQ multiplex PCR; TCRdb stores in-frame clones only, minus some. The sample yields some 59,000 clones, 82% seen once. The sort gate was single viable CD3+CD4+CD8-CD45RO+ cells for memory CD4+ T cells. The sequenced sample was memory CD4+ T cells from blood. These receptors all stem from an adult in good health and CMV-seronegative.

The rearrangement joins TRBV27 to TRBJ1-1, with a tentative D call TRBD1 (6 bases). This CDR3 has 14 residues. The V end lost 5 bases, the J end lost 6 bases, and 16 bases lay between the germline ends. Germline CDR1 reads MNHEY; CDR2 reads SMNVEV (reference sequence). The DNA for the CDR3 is TGTGCCAGCAGTCCGGGGGCAGTCATGGCTGAAGCTTTCTTT. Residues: CASSPGAVMAEAFF.

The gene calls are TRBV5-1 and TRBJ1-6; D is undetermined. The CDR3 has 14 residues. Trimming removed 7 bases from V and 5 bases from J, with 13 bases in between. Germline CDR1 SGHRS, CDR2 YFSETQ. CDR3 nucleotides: TGCGCCAGCCGCGGTACGATTAATAATTCACCCCTCCACTTT. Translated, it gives CASRGTINNSPLHF. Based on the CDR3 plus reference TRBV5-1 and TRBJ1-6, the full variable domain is KAGVTQTPRYLIKTRGQQVTLSCSPISGHRSVSWYQQTPGQGLQFLFEYFSETQRNKGNFPGRFSGRQFSNSRSEMNVSTLELGDSALYLCASRGTINNSPLHFGNGTRLTVT.